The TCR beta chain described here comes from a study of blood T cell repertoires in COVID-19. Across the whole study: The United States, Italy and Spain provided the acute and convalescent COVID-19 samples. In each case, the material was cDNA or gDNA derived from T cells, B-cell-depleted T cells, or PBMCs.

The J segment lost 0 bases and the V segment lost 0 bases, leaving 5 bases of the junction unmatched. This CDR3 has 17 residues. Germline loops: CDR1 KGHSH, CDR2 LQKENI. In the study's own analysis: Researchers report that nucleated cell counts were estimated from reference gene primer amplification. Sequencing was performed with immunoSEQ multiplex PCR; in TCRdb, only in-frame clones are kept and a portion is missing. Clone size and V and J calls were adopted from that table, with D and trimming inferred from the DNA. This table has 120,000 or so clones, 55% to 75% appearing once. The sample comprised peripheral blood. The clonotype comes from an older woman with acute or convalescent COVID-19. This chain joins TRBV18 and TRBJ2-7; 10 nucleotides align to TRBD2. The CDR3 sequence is CASSPPSGGYSSYEQYF. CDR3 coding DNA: TGTGCCAGCTCACCACCTAGCGGGGGGTACAGCTCCTACGAGCAGTACTTC.